These 25 T cell receptor beta chains came from one sample sequenced in a study of OX40 agonist ivuxolimab in advanced cancers. The data were produced by immunoSEQ multiplex PCR, yet TCRdb's version contains in-frame clones alone and is incomplete. The sample records about 79,000 clones, 75% to 95% being singletons. This specimen was CD4+ or CD8+ T cells sorted from blood, taken in a trial of the OX40 agonist ivuxolimab. Receptor source: an adult with an advanced solid tumor such as melanoma, head and neck, liver or kidney cancer.

This sequence joins TRBV6-1 and TRBJ1-4, with a possible D match to TRBD1 (6 bases). The CDR3 has 14 residues. The V gene's germline CDR1 is MNHNS and CDR2 SASEGT. V lost 6 bases, J lost 7 bases, and 15 bases lay in between. CDR3 region: CASSVTGRSEKLFF. The CDR3 DNA reads TGTGCCAGCAGCGTCACAGGGAGGAGTGAAAAACTGTTTTTT.

CDR3 in DNA: TGTGCCAGCAGTAGTATGAGGCCTACAGATACGCAGTATTTT. Its protein is CASSSMRPTDTQYF. The V gene is TRBV6-1, the J gene TRBJ2-3; unclear D gene. Trimming took off 5 bases at V and 3 bases at J, with 12 bases between the two ends. Germline CDR1 and CDR2: MNHNS and SASEGT. This CDR3 has 14 amino acids.

The J gene is TRBJ2-7, the V gene TRBV6-6, with D hard to call. The CDR3 covers 14 residues. The V end lost 0 bases, the J end lost 3 bases, and 9 bases lay between the germline ends. Germline V gene lookup returns CDR1 MNHNY and CDR2 SVGAGI (reference sequence). The CDR3 reads CASSYSPDRYEQYF. The CDR3 coding sequence is TGTGCCAGCAGTTACTCGCCCGACCGCTACGAGCAGTACTTC.

The rearrangement links TRBV6-5 to TRBJ1-4; D is unresolved. This CDR3 is built from 13 residues. V was shortened by 6 bases and J by 5 bases, with 10 bases between the two germline ends. Germline CDR1 and CDR2: MNHEY and SVGAGI. CDR3 in DNA: TGTGCCAGCAGCCGTGTCAGGAATGAAAAACTGTTTTTT. Protein product: CASSRVRNEKLFF.

The chain has TRBV6-4 and TRBJ2-3, with D possibly matching TRBD2 (5 bases). Germline V gene sequence: CDR1 MRHNA, CDR2 SNTAGT. The ends were cut back, 4 bases at V and 1 base at J, with 9 bases in the middle. The CDR3 loop spans 14 amino acids. The DNA of the CDR3 is TGTGCCAGCAGTGTGATGGAGGGCACAGATACGCAGTATTTT. Translated, it gives CASSVMEGTDTQYF.

The chain recombines TRBV19 with TRBJ1-1; D is ambiguous. This CDR3 contains 10 residues. Germline values: CDR1 LNHDA, CDR2 SQIVND (reference sequence). The DNA for the CDR3 is TGTTCCGCCGAGAACACTGAAGCTTTCTTT. It yields the protein CSAENTEAFF.

This chain joins TRBV11-2 and TRBJ2-7, with 8 bases matching TRBD2. The CDR3 extends over 15 amino acids. V was pared by 5 bases and J by 0 bases, with 6 bases of the junction left unmatched. Looked up from germline, CDR1 is SGHAT and CDR2 is FQNNGV. The CDR3 sequence: CASSGPGTSSYEQYF. The CDR3 DNA is TGTGCCAGCAGCGGCCCCGGGACTAGCTCCTACGAGCAGTACTTC.

The gene calls are TRBV10-3 and TRBJ2-7; D is unresolved. This CDR3 comprises 15 residues. The V end lost 0 bases, the J end lost 2 bases, and 11 bases lay between the germline ends. Germline CDR1 ENHRY, CDR2 SYGVKD. The CDR3: CAISESQVKTYEQYF. CDR3 DNA sequence: TGTGCCATCAGTGAGTCCCAAGTCAAGACCTACGAGCAGTACTTC.

The V call is TRBV28, the J call TRBJ1-2; D gene unclear. Deletions cut 5 bases from V and 3 bases from J, with 16 bases between. The V gene's germline CDR1 is MDHEN and CDR2 SYDVKM. CDR3 length: 15 residues. Here the CDR3 reads CASSPMTRAYYGYTF. The CDR3 region has the DNA TGTGCCAGCAGTCCGATGACAAGGGCCTACTATGGCTACACCTTC.

A few counts support this clone. The chain links TRBV10-1 to TRBJ2-1, with 15 bases lining up with TRBD2. This CDR3 comprises 14 residues. V dropped 6 bases and J dropped 13; count of bases not matched to a gene: 7. The germline gives CDR1 WNHNN, CDR2 SYGVQD (reference sequence). The CDR3 DNA follows: TGCGCCAGCAGGCCTGGACTAGCGGGAGGGCCTCAGTTCTTC. Translation gives CASRPGLAGGPQFF.

The chain links TRBV27 to TRBJ2-1; 11 bases line up with TRBD2. The CDR3 runs 14 residues. CDR1 and CDR2 from the germline V gene are MNHEY and SMNVEV (reference sequence). V lost 0 bases and J lost 12; bases outside the gene matches: 4. The CDR3 here is CASSLSYSGRGQFF. The CDR3 nucleotides read TGTGCCAGCAGTTTATCTTATAGCGGGAGGGGGCAGTTCTTC.

The rearrangement joins TRBV7-2 to TRBJ1-2; 9 bases map to TRBD1. Germline V lookup: CDR1 SGHTA, CDR2 FQGNSA. Trimming cost V 3 bases and J 7 bases; bases outside gene matches: 9. The CDR3 consists of 15 residues. The CDR3 loop reads CASSFGGTGLGGYTF. CDR3 nucleotides: TGTGCCAGCAGCTTTGGGGGGACAGGGTTAGGTGGCTACACCTTC.

The V gene is TRBV28, the J gene TRBJ2-1; D ambiguous. The germline CDR1 and CDR2 sequences are MDHEN and SYDVKM. This CDR3 has 14 amino acids. Trimming pared 2 bases from V and 11 bases from J, leaving 16 bases between. The CDR3 reads CASSLGVDLGKQFF. CDR3 nucleotide sequence: TGTGCCAGCAGTTTAGGGGTAGACCTAGGGAAGCAGTTCTTC.

CDR3 DNA sequence: TGTGCCAGTAGTAACGTAGCGGCACCCCAAGAGACCCAGTACTTC. Translation gives CASSNVAAPQETQYF. This chain uses TRBV19 with TRBJ2-5; D perhaps matches TRBD2 (6 bases). The CDR3 covers 15 residues. V lost 4 bases to trimming and J lost 1 base, with 13 bases between them. Germline V CDR1 and CDR2: LNHDA, SQIVND (reference sequence).

The chain combines TRBV9 with TRBJ1-3, with D maybe TRBD1 (5 bases). Looked up from germline, CDR1 is SGDLS and CDR2 is YYNGEE. The CDR3 totals 14 residues. Trimming left V 1 base short and J 1 base short, with 6 bases between. The CDR3: CASSVQGSGNTIYF. The CDR3 DNA reads TGTGCCAGCAGCGTACAGGGATCTGGAAACACCATATATTTT.

V gene TRBV5-1 combines with J gene TRBJ2-2; weak D call: TRBD1 (5 bases). V lost 4 bases and J lost 7, with 11 bases in between. Germline-derived CDR1 and CDR2 are SGHRS and YFSETQ. The CDR3 runs 13 residues. The CDR3 is CASSLQGVGELFF. CDR3 bases: TGCGCCAGCAGCCTCCAGGGTGTCGGGGAGCTGTTTTTT. Looking up the rest from reference TRBV5-1 and TRBJ2-2 gives the full variable domain: KAGVTQTPRYLIKTRGQQVTLSCSPISGHRSVSWYQQTPGQGLQFLFEYFSETQRNKGNFPGRFSGRQFSNSRSEMNVSTLELGDSALYLCASSLQGVGELFFGEGSRLTVL.

The chain links TRBV4-1 to TRBJ2-5; 7 nucleotides line up with TRBD1. With 5 bases clipped from V and 6 bases from J, the junction kept 9 bases outside the gene matches. The CDR3 is made up of 14 amino acids. Germline values: CDR1 MGHRA, CDR2 YSYEKL. CDR3 in DNA: TGCGCCAGCAGCACGACGACAGGGTCCAAGACCCAGTACTTC. Its translation: CASSTTTGSKTQYF.

This chain uses TRBV4-1 with TRBJ2-5; no reliable D call. In germline, CDR1 is MGHRA, CDR2 YSYEKL. The V gene lost 0 bases and the J gene lost 4 bases, with 9 bases spanning the gap. The CDR3 sequence is 14 residues long. The CDR3 loop reads CASSQEGSVETQYF. The CDR3 DNA sequence: TGCGCCAGCAGCCAAGAAGGATCCGTAGAGACCCAGTACTTC.

The rearrangement joins TRBV2 to TRBJ2-3, with 9 nucleotides matching TRBD2. Germline V lookup: CDR1 SNHLY, CDR2 FYNNEI. With V trimmed by 7 bases and J by 5 bases, 4 bases remained unmatched. This CDR3 contains 13 residues. In DNA form, the CDR3 reads TGTGCCAGCAATAGCGGGAGAGGAGATACGCAGTATTTT. Its translation is CASNSGRGDTQYF.

The rearrangement joins TRBV29-1 to TRBJ2-7; no definite D call. The CDR3 spans 12 residues. Per the germline V gene, CDR1 is SQVTM and CDR2 is ANQGSEA. V lost 4 bases and J lost 2, with 9 bases in between. The CDR3 loop is CSVGPQAYEQYF. The CDR3 coding sequence is TGCAGCGTTGGCCCCCAAGCCTACGAGCAGTACTTC.

J is TRBJ2-2 and V is TRBV11-2; 9 nucleotides align to TRBD2. The germline V gene has CDR1 SGHAT and CDR2 FQNNGV. V dropped 1 base and J dropped 7; count of bases not matched to a gene: 4. The CDR3 sequence is 15 residues long. The DNA of the CDR3 is TGTGCCAGCAGCTTAGGGGCTAGCGGGATCGGGGAGCTGTTTTTT. Protein: CASSLGASGIGELFF.

The rearrangement joins TRBV18 to TRBJ2-5; 12 bases fit TRBD2. The germline V gene encodes CDR1 KGHSH and CDR2 LQKENI. The CDR3 has 16 residues. V gave up 3 bases and J gave up 5 bases; unmatched junction bases: 7. The CDR3, as DNA: TGTGCCAGCTCACCTTCAAGAACTAGCGGGAGGGAGACCCAGTACTTC. It is translated as CASSPSRTSGRETQYF.

The chain recombines TRBV5-1 with TRBJ1-3, with D uncertain. This CDR3 spans 13 amino acids. V shed 4 bases and J shed 4 bases, with 9 bases lying between them. From germline, CDR1 is SGHRS and CDR2 YFSETQ. Written as DNA, the CDR3 is TGCGCCAGCAGCAACGCTCTCGGAAACACCATATATTTT. Protein: CASSNALGNTIYF.

The rearrangement joins TRBV10-3 to TRBJ1-1; tentatively, D is TRBD1 (5 bases). This CDR3 contains 11 residues. Trimming cost V 9 bases and J 5 bases, with 10 bases left between them. Looked up from germline, CDR1 is ENHRY and CDR2 is SYGVKD. CDR3 DNA sequence: TGTGCCATTTCAGGGTATACTGAAGCTTTCTTT. Translating gives CAISGYTEAFF.

In its sample, this clone was seen once. The V call is TRBV7-9, the J call TRBJ2-6; the D is unclear. Germline V lookup: CDR1 SEHNR, CDR2 FQNEAQ (reference sequence). Trimming stripped 2 bases from V and 4 bases from J, with 9 bases between. This CDR3 is built from 15 residues. The chain's CDR3 is CASSLQGPGANVLTF. The CDR3 DNA sequence: TGTGCCAGCAGCTTACAAGGGCCCGGGGCCAACGTCCTGACTTTC.